The 13 T cell receptor beta chains below were found in one sample sequenced in a study of T cell repertoires in cytomegalovirus infection. MiXCR, run by TCRdb on the reads, gives a single entry per CDR3 protein. The table includes roughly 320,000 distinct CDR3 sequences, approximately 9.5% detected once. Sample: PBMCs. All receptors come from a human donor in good health (CMV status not recorded). Some clones in this sample may be carry-over from other donors' samples.

In this sample, this clonotype turned up many times. The chain recombines TRBV23-1 with TRBJ1-5; weak D call: TRBD1 (5 bases). TRBV23-1 is placed among ORFs of uncertain function. The CDR3 loop spans 14 amino acids. The ends were cut back, 6 bases at V and 3 bases at J, with 12 bases in the middle. The DNA of the CDR3 is TGCGCCAGCAGCCCGGCGGGGGACAATCAGCCCCAGCATTTT. It is translated as CASSPAGDNQPQHF.

The V and J genes are TRBV4-1 and TRBJ2-5; D possibly matches TRBD1 or TRBD2 (6 bases each). Germline values: CDR1 MGHRA, CDR2 YSYEKL. With 3 bases removed from V and 4 bases from J, the gap between germline ends came to 18 bases. The CDR3 spans 16 residues. The CDR3 nucleotides are TGCGCCAGCAGCCAGGATCCTCCGGGGGCAGGAGAGACCCAGTACTTC. It is translated as CASSQDPPGAGETQYF.

This clonotype came up a few times. The chain carries TRBV20-1 and TRBJ1-2; a weak D match, TRBD1 (5 bases). Trimming took 3 bases from V and 4 from J, leaving 9 bases between them. CDR3 length: 12 residues. Germline values: CDR1 DFQATT, CDR2 SNEGSKA (reference sequence). Here the CDR3 DNA reads TGCAGTGCTAGTTGGGGGATCTATGGCTACACCTTC. The encoded protein is CSASWGIYGYTF.

There are many counts of this clonotype. V gene TRBV20-1 combines with J gene TRBJ2-3, with D uncertain. The CDR3 spans 12 residues. Germline lookup yields CDR1 DFQATT and CDR2 SNEGSKA (reference sequence). The V end was cut by 3 bases, the J end by 0 bases, with 4 bases between. As DNA, the CDR3 is TGCAGTGCTAGCGGTAGCACAGATACGCAGTATTTT. Translating gives CSASGSTDTQYF.

This clonotype was counted ten times or more. The chain links TRBV7-3 to TRBJ2-3; TRBD2 is a possible D gene (6 bases). CDR1 and CDR2 from the germline V gene are SGHTA and FQGTGA. The CDR3 runs to 15 residues. Trimming shortened V by 3 bases and J by 2 bases, and 12 bases separated the two germline ends. CDR3 DNA: TGTGCCAGCAGCTTGCGGAGCGGGCCCACAGATACGCAGTATTTT. This encodes CASSLRSGPTDTQYF.

This clonotype has only a few counts. The chain is built from TRBV5-1 and TRBJ1-5, with D maybe TRBD1 (5 bases). This CDR3 has 14 residues. The germline gives CDR1 SGHRS, CDR2 YFSETQ. Between the trimmed V and J ends, which lost 3 bases and 5 bases, there was a span of 12 bases. The CDR3 bases are TGCGCCAGCAGCTCGGGACTCGGCGATCAGCCCCAGCATTTT. Translation gives CASSSGLGDQPQHF.

This clonotype has a count of ten or more. In DNA, the CDR3 is TGTGCCAGCAGCTTTAACCGACTAGCGGGGGGGATAGCCAAAAACATTCAGTACTTC. Translated: CASSFNRLAGGIAKNIQYF. The rearrangement links TRBV7-2 to TRBJ2-4, with TRBD2 identical over 14 bases. The germline gives CDR1 SGHTA, CDR2 FQGNSA. Germline trimming cut 3 bases from V and 0 bases from J; bases unmatched to any gene: 7. CDR3 length equals 19 residues.

This clonotype was counted ten times or more. J is TRBJ1-1 and V is TRBV4-2, with no clear D. V lost 0 bases and J lost 4, with 15 bases in between. Germline V gene data show CDR1 as LGHNA and CDR2 as YNFKEQ. The length of the CDR3 is 16 residues. The DNA of the CDR3 is TGTGCCAGCAGCCAAGATCTTGCGGCCCGGAGCACTGAAGCTTTCTTT. This codes for CASSQDLAARSTEAFF.

The chain couples TRBV7-6 to TRBJ1-3; 7 bases are a match to TRBD1. V trimming: 0 bases; J trimming: 0 bases; junction bases outside the gene matches: 5. Germline assignment: CDR1 SGHVS and CDR2 FNYEAQ. This CDR3 is 17 amino acids long. The CDR3 DNA sequence: TGTGCCAGCAGCTTAGCCCTGGGACAGCTCTCTGGAAACACCATATATTTT. Encoded protein: CASSLALGQLSGNTIYF.

The chain couples TRBV25-1 to TRBJ1-1; the D gene is possibly TRBD1 (5 bases). This CDR3 is built from 10 residues. Germline V gene sequence: CDR1 MGHDK, CDR2 SYGVNS. CDR3 sequence: CVMGGTEAFF. The CDR3 DNA is TGTGTCATGGGGGGGACTGAAGCTTTCTTT.

This chain connects TRBV28 to TRBJ1-1, with D unresolved. The CDR3 runs to 15 residues. Germline V CDR1 and CDR2: MDHEN, SYDVKM. V gave up 1 base and J gave up 1 base, with 10 bases separating them. The CDR3 protein is CASSLLSQANTEAFF. The CDR3 DNA reads TGTGCCAGCAGTTTATTGAGCCAGGCGAACACTGAAGCTTTCTTT.

This clonotype showed up just a few times. The V call is TRBV20-1, the J call TRBJ1-1, with a tentative D call TRBD1 (5 bases). Trimming removed 6 bases at V and 3 bases at J, with 14 bases between. The CDR3 is made up of 13 amino acids. Looked up from germline, CDR1 is DFQATT and CDR2 is SNEGSKA (reference sequence). The CDR3 here is CSARRGGDTEAFF. In DNA form, the CDR3 reads TGCAGTGCAAGAAGGGGAGGAGACACTGAAGCTTTCTTT.

This clonotype was observed a handful of times. J is TRBJ1-6 and V is TRBV7-6; no reliable D call. The CDR3 is 12 amino acids. Germline V gene lookup returns CDR1 SGHVS and CDR2 FNYEAQ. The V and J ends lost 5 bases and 11 bases respectively, with 10 bases between them. In nucleotides, the CDR3 is TGTGCCAGCAGCGGCTCAATTACACCCCTCCACTTT. Translated, it gives CASSGSITPLHF.